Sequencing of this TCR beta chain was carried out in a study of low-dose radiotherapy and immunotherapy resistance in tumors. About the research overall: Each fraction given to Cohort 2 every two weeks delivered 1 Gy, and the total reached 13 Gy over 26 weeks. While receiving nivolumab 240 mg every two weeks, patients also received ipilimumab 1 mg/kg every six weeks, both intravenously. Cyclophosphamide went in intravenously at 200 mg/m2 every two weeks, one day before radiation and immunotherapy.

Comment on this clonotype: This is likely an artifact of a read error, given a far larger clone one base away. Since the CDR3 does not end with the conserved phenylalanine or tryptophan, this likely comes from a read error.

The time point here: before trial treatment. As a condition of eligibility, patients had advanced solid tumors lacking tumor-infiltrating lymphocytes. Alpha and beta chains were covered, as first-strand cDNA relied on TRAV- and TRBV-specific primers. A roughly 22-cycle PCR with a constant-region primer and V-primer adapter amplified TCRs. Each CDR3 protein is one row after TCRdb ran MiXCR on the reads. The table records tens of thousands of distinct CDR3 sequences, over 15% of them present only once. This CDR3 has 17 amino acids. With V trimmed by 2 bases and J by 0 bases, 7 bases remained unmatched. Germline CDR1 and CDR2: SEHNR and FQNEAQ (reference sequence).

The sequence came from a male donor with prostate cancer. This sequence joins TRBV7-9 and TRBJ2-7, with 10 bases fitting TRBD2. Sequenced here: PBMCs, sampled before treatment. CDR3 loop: CASSLLFSGGSSYEQYS. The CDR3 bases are TGTGCCAGCAGCTTACTCTTTAGCGGGGGGAGCTCCTACGAGCAGTACTCC.